This T cell receptor beta chain appears in the sequencing data of a study of T cell responses to AZD1222 COVID-19 vaccine (dated by TCRdb to the early 2020s). Study-wide context: A total of just over 230 trial participants underwent TCR sequencing, of whom 200 to 220 received two doses of AZD1222 and about 26 received two doses of the MenACWY control vaccine. Trial participants were enrolled into age subgroups of 18-55, 56-69 and 70-plus years, which contained around 150, 28 and 57 TCR-sequenced participants, respectively.

A remark on this clone: Its antigen remains unidentified. Nothing much larger sits one base from this clone, and base qualities are not available.

General study outcomes and caveats: Reportedly, close to half of the unique spike-specific TCRs recognized epitopes lying outside the regions that are mutated in the B.1.351 and B.1.1.7 variants. Participants were mostly white British and included more females than males, and it was suggested by the authors that clonal diversity may have been underestimated. After two AZD1222 doses, spike-specific TCR breadth and depth were significantly higher than at day 0 and than in MenACWY recipients. Conclusions about previously exposed vaccinees are limited, since just a handful of AZD1222 recipients were seropositive for SARS-CoV-2 at baseline. Because no day 14 peak-response samples were available, repertoires were characterized only after the peak T cell response. In the small 56-69-year group, the increase in depth fell short of significance, most likely because of low power. The vaccine-associated CD4 TCRs covered the entire spike protein, and the dominant responses fell in regions 160-218 and 743-854.

V is cut by 7 bases and J by 5 bases, and the space between the germline ends is 17 bases. According to the germline V gene, CDR1 reads SQVTM and CDR2 reads ANQGSEA. The CDR3, cysteine through phenylalanine, is 13 amino acids long. Only CDR3 DNA remains: 39 bases, in frame from the first base. The CDR3 regions of human TCRbeta chains were subjected to immunosequencing. Concerning the study's data processing: TCRs in the repertoires were matched against a reference library of SARS-CoV-2-specific TCRs that had been generated with the MIRA antigen-specificity platform. Breadth meant the fraction of unique TCRs that were SARS-CoV-2-associated, whereas depth meant the fraction of total T cells that were SARS-CoV-2-associated. Using the MIRA data, each spike-specific TCR was assigned both to the spike region to which the TCR was reactive and to a CD4 or CD8 class. Log10-transformed breadth and depth values were compared by one-way ANOVA with Sidak's multiple comparisons tests. TCRdb took this table from immuneACCESS and kept in-frame rearrangements with V and J called. Such tables lack part of the clones; where checked against another copy, unresolved V genes explain under half of the gap, and the rest is unexplained. The V and J calls and the clone size are those of that table, but D and trimming were determined from the DNA. This sample comprises tens of thousands of clones, more than 70% of them detected only once. The ten largest make up 4.8% of the sample.

This specimen's time point label, interpreted: about 28 days (+/-7) after the second vaccine dose. This specimen's treatment or condition label, interpreted: meningococcal conjugate vaccine given as trial control. Samples from vaccinated people were obtained from the UK trials COV001 and COV002, which included a single-blind randomized controlled phase 2/3 trial of AZD1222 (ChAdOx1 nCoV-19) in healthy adults. For TCRbeta chain sequencing, PBMC samples were collected from trial participants at day 0 and at day 28 after the second dose. The chain links TRBV29-1 with TRBJ2-5; the D gene is possibly TRBD1, with 6 bases matching. This TCR derives from an adult who received the MenACWY meningococcal vaccine as a control. The sequencing used peripheral blood, collected 28 days after the second dose of the MenACWY control vaccine. The encoded CDR3 is CSAPGAGVETQYF. The DNA is TGCAGCGCGCCCGGCGCAGGGGTTGAGACCCAGTACTTC.